The 23 T cell receptor beta chains below come from one sample, sequenced in a study of blood T cell repertoires in COVID-19. Here immunoSEQ multiplex PCR was the method, and the copy in TCRdb shows in-frame clones only, minus some. The sample records 300,000 to 450,000 clones, approximately 90% being singletons. Sequencing was done on a sample of peripheral blood. The receptors were sampled from a woman aged 60-75 years with COVID-19, enrolled during active disease.

The V call is TRBV28, the J call TRBJ1-6, with 9 bases matching TRBD1. CDR1 MDHEN and CDR2 SYDVKM come from the germline V gene. This CDR3 comprises 14 residues. With 9 bases clipped from V and 7 bases from J, the junction kept 7 bases outside the gene matches. In nucleotides, the CDR3 is TGTGCCAGTGAGACAGGGGGTTCAAATTCACCCCTCCACTTT. Protein: CASETGGSNSPLHF. The complete variable domain, with remaining parts taken from reference TRBV28 and TRBJ1-6, reads DVKVTQSSRYLVKRTGEKVFLECVQDMDHENMFWYRQDPGLGLRLIYFSYDVKMKEKGDIPEGYSVSREKKERFSLILESASTNQTSMYLCASETGGSNSPLHFGNGTRLTVT.

V gene TRBV14 combines with J gene TRBJ1-1; 7 bases agree with TRBD1. V dropped 3 bases and J dropped 0; count of bases not matched to a gene: 4. Germline CDR1 reads SGHDN; CDR2 reads FVKESK. The CDR3 contains 15 residues. CDR3 bases: TGTGCCAGCAGCCAGGGGACAGCTTTGAACACTGAAGCTTTCTTT. The encoded protein is CASSQGTALNTEAFF.

This chain links TRBV5-1 with TRBJ1-3; 7 nucleotides line up with TRBD1. This CDR3 has 14 amino acids. The germline V gene encodes CDR1 SGHRS and CDR2 YFSETQ. V shed 7 bases and J 1 base; nucleotides not matched to a gene: 5. CDR3 in amino acids: CASHQGGSGNTIYF. CDR3 nucleotides: TGCGCCAGCCACCAGGGGGGATCTGGAAACACCATATATTTT.

This clone has only a few counts. The chain uses TRBV4-1 and TRBJ1-3; D not certain. Germline CDR1 and CDR2: MGHRA and YSYEKL. The germline V and J ends were trimmed by 0 bases and 8 bases, with 20 bases remaining between them. The CDR3 loop spans 17 amino acids. The CDR3 DNA follows: TGCGCCAGCAGCCAAGATCCCCGCCCCGGAGGGTGGGACACCATATATTTT. Its translation is CASSQDPRPGGWDTIYF.

This CDR3 is CASSAYGTGYEQYF. The CDR3 DNA reads as TGTGCCAGCAGCGCGTACGGGACAGGATACGAGCAGTACTTC. The V and J genes are TRBV7-2 and TRBJ2-7, with TRBD1 matching 8 bases. The CDR3 loop spans 14 amino acids. After removal of 5 bases from V and 4 bases from J, the junction contained 7 bases not matched to a gene. Germline V CDR1 and CDR2: SGHTA, FQGNSA.

The rearrangement links TRBV4-1 to TRBJ2-2, with TRBD1 as a possible D gene (6 bases). From germline, CDR1 is MGHRA and CDR2 YSYEKL. The V end was cut by 4 bases, the J end by 3 bases, with 9 bases between. The CDR3 spans 14 residues. For the CDR3, the DNA is TGCGCCAGCAGCCGGAAGGGGGACACCGGGGAGCTGTTTTTT. Translated: CASSRKGDTGELFF.

Here the CDR3 reads CASSYNSNTEAFF. CDR3 nucleotides: TGTGCCAGCAGCTATAACAGCAACACTGAAGCTTTCTTT. The chain carries TRBV7-9 and TRBJ1-1, with D uncertain. This CDR3 region has 13 residues. CDR1 and CDR2 (germline): SEHNR, FQNEAQ (reference sequence). Trimming pared 4 bases from V and 2 bases from J, leaving 8 bases between.

This clone was seen a single time. The J gene is TRBJ2-2, the V gene TRBV6-5; 7 nucleotides agree with TRBD2. The CDR3 totals 15 residues. After removal of 4 bases from V and 1 base from J, the junction contained 3 bases not matched to a gene. The germline V gene has CDR1 MNHEY and CDR2 SVGAGI. The CDR3 spells CASSWEGRNTGELFF. The CDR3 DNA reads as TGTGCCAGCAGTTGGGAGGGGAGGAACACCGGGGAGCTGTTTTTT.

Only a few counts were recorded for this clone. This chain uses TRBV7-3 with TRBJ2-2; 10 positions agree with TRBD1. The CDR3 spans 15 residues. Trimming cost V 0 bases and J 8 bases; bases outside gene matches: 3. Germline V gene sequence: CDR1 SGHTA, CDR2 FQGTGA. The CDR3 bases are TGTGCCAGCAGCTTAACGCGACAGGGGGCAGGGGAGCTGTTTTTT. Protein sequence: CASSLTRQGAGELFF. The complete variable domain, with remaining parts taken from reference TRBV7-3 and TRBJ2-2, reads GAGVSQTPSNKVTEKGKYVELRCDPISGHTALYWYRQSLGQGPEFLIYFQGTGAADDSGLPNDRFFAVRPEGSVSTLKIQRTERGDSAVYLCASSLTRQGAGELFFGEGSRLTVL.

A few counts support this clone. This sequence joins TRBV19 and TRBJ1-2, with 8 bases lining up with TRBD1. The CDR3 length is 12 residues. V lost 11 bases to trimming and J lost 3 bases; unmatched junction nucleotides: 5. The V gene's germline CDR1 is LNHDA and CDR2 SQIVND (reference sequence). DNA for the CDR3: TGTGCCTCGACAGGGGAGGACTATGGCTACACCTTC. This translates into CASTGEDYGYTF.

This chain links TRBV4-2 with TRBJ1-4; no clear D gene. Germline V gives CDR1 LGHNA, CDR2 YNFKEQ. CDR3 length: 15 amino acids. V lost 2 bases to trimming and J lost 3 bases, with 10 bases between them. The CDR3 DNA reads TGTGCCAGCAGCCAAATGGAGCTCGCTAATGAAAAACTGTTTTTT. Translated, it gives CASSQMELANEKLFF.

Here the CDR3 reads CASSLDGGLYGYTF. Here the CDR3 DNA reads TGCGCCAGCAGCTTGGATGGAGGCCTCTATGGCTACACCTTC. The genes are TRBV5-1 and TRBJ1-2; D uncertain. The length of the CDR3 is 14 residues. V shed 0 bases and J shed 4 bases, with 10 bases lying between them. CDR1 is SGHRS, CDR2 YFSETQ, per germline.

The chain recombines TRBV5-3 with TRBJ1-4; TRBD1 is a possible D gene (6 bases). TRBV5-3 is placed among ORFs of uncertain function. This CDR3 spans 14 amino acids. V lost 2 bases to trimming and J lost 8 bases, with 13 bases between them. CDR3 protein: CARSFGTQIEKLFF. In DNA form, the CDR3 reads TGTGCCAGAAGCTTTGGGACACAAATAGAAAAACTGTTTTTT.

The genes are TRBV5-1 and TRBJ2-1, with TRBD2 matching 7 bases. The J segment lost 4 bases and the V segment lost 0 bases, leaving 1 base of the junction unmatched. CDR3 length: 14 amino acids. Germline CDR1 reads SGHRS; CDR2 reads YFSETQ. The CDR3 loop is CASSLGDYYNEQFF. Here the CDR3 DNA reads TGCGCCAGCAGCTTGGGGGACTATTACAATGAGCAGTTCTTC.

V is TRBV3-1 (or the pseudogene TRBV3-2) and J is TRBJ2-1; the D is unclear. The CDR3 has 13 residues. V was shortened by 2 bases and J by 6 bases, with 8 bases between the two germline ends. CDR1 and CDR2 (germline): LGHDT, YNNKEL (reference sequence). For the CDR3, the DNA is TGTGCCAGCAGCCAATCGGTCCTCAATGAGCAGTTCTTC. It translates to CASSQSVLNEQFF.

The chain recombines TRBV6-6 with TRBJ1-2, with D hard to call. This CDR3 region has 14 residues. CDR1 and CDR2 from the germline V gene are MNHNY and SVGAGI (reference sequence). Trimming took off 4 bases at V and 8 bases at J, with 17 bases between the two ends. The CDR3 DNA is TGTGCCAGCAGTTCTCAGACGAACACGGGAGGCTACACCTTC. Amino acid sequence: CASSSQTNTGGYTF.

The V gene is TRBV7-9, the J gene TRBJ1-2; the D gene is possibly TRBD1 (5 bases). Trimming removed 5 bases at V and 4 bases at J, with 8 bases between. Germline V lookup: CDR1 SEHNR, CDR2 FQNEAQ (reference sequence). The CDR3 runs to 12 residues. The CDR3 coding sequence is TGTGCCAGCAGCCAGGACACCTATGGCTACACCTTC. Residues: CASSQDTYGYTF. The whole variable domain, remainder taken from reference TRBV7-9 and TRBJ1-2, is DTGVSQNPRHKITKRGQNVTFRCDPISEHNRLYWYRQTLGQGPEFLTYFQNEAQLEKSRLLSDRFSAERPKGSFSTLEIQRTEQGDSAMYLCASSQDTYGYTFGSGTRLTVV.

For this clone: Other DNA sequences within the sample encode an identical CDR3. The chain is built from TRBV30 and TRBJ1-5; no clear D gene. V was trimmed by 2 bases and J by 0 bases, leaving 5 bases between them. The CDR3 length is 13 residues. The V gene's germline CDR1 is GTSNPN and CDR2 SVGIG (reference sequence). Here the CDR3 DNA reads TGTGCCTGGAGTCGCAGTAGCAATCAGCCCCAGCATTTT. This encodes CAWSRSSNQPQHF.

The table lists this clone with a count of one. This chain links TRBV19 with TRBJ2-2; a possible D gene is TRBD1 (5 bases). The CDR3 spans 15 residues. V was cut by 3 bases and J by 4 bases, with 12 bases left in between. Germline CDR1 reads LNHDA; CDR2 reads SQIVND (reference sequence). The CDR3 DNA is TGTGCCAGTAGTATTGGGGCCAGTTTCACCGGGGAGCTGTTTTTT. Amino acids: CASSIGASFTGELFF.

The chain joins TRBV7-3 to TRBJ1-1; the match to TRBD1 covers 8 bases. This CDR3 spans 16 amino acids. The trim removed 5 bases at V and 6 bases at J, leaving 14 bases unmatched. Germline V gene sequence: CDR1 SGHTA, CDR2 FQGTGA. CDR3 DNA: TGTGCCAGCAGCCATAGCCGCCAGGGGGCAGGTTCTGAAGCTTTCTTT. This codes for CASSHSRQGAGSEAFF.

The sample holds one count of this clone. CDR3 DNA sequence: TGCGCCAGCAGCTTGGCGGGGGAATATGGGGCCCAGCATTTT. Its protein product is CASSLAGEYGAQHF. This sequence joins TRBV5-1 and TRBJ1-5; perhaps TRBD1 as D (5 bases). V lost 0 bases to trimming and J lost 11 bases, with 15 bases between them. The CDR3 runs to 14 residues. The germline gives CDR1 SGHRS, CDR2 YFSETQ.

V and J are TRBV5-1 and TRBJ2-7; 11 nucleotides align to TRBD1. The CDR3 loop spans 13 amino acids. Germline V gene sequence: CDR1 SGHRS, CDR2 YFSETQ. The ends lost 4 bases at V and 7 bases at J; junction bases unmatched: 4. CDR3 residues: CASSRGQGAEQYF. CDR3 DNA sequence: TGCGCCAGCAGCCGTGGACAGGGGGCAGAGCAGTACTTC.

V and J are TRBV2 and TRBJ1-3, with D perhaps matching TRBD1 (6 bases). V dropped 8 bases and J dropped 2 bases, with 16 bases sitting between them. The CDR3 extends over 15 amino acids. Germline CDR1 SNHLY, CDR2 FYNNEI. This CDR3 is CASPEGGSPGNTIYF. CDR3 sequence (DNA): TGTGCCAGCCCAGAAGGGGGAAGCCCTGGAAACACCATATATTTT.